This T cell receptor (beta chain) was identified in a study of identical twins. The CDR3 sequence is 17 residues long. Germline CDR1 and CDR2: SGHAT and FQNNGV. V dropped 4 bases and J dropped 3; count of bases not matched to a gene: 11. From the 5' RACE reads, TCRdb called clonotypes with MiXCR, one entry per CDR3 protein. The sample holds 200,000 or so distinct CDR3 sequences, 7.5% seen once. These data were likewise used in another study, on yellow fever vaccine responses in identical twins.

The chain has TRBV11-2 and TRBJ2-3, with 9 bases aligning to TRBD2. The material sequenced was memory (CD45RO+) T cells sorted from blood. This receptor was identified in a woman under 30 in good health. The DNA for the CDR3 is TGTGCCAGCAGCTATAGAGGCGGGGGGGGCCTAACAGATACGCAGTATTTT. It is translated as CASSYRGGGGLTDTQYF.